This T cell receptor (beta chain) came from a study of technical replicates of blood from several donors (dated by TCRdb to the late 2010s). With regard to this clone: Its antigen is still unknown. Base qualities are not recorded, but no much larger clone differs from it by a single base.

Library construction relied on the immunoSEQ multiplex PCR assay. As stored in TCRdb, this immuneACCESS dataset retains in-frame rearrangements with V and J assigned. A fraction of the clones does not appear; measured against another copy, unresolved V genes explain less than half of the discrepancy, and the remainder lacks a known reason. The sample profile shows tens of thousands of clones; just under 90% of them were found once. About 5.5% of the sample rests with the top ten. The sequence was obtained from a human donor in good health. Some clones in this sample may be carry-over from other donors' samples. The sample consisted of PBMCs.

Here the CDR3 is given as CATSRGGNPGGPAFF. The DNA reads as follows: TGTGCCACCAGCAGGGGTGGGAACCCCGGGGGTCCGGCTTTCTTT. The chain is made from TRBV15 and TRBJ1-1; perhaps TRBD1 is the D gene, with 5 bases matching. Trimming takes 3 bases from V and 11 bases from J, and the germline ends sit 22 bases apart. Inclusive of the bounding cysteine and phenylalanine, the CDR3 is 15 residues long. Kept here is only the CDR3 DNA, which spans 45 bases and is read in frame from base 1. CDR1 LNHNV and CDR2 YYDKDF are derived from the germline V gene (reference sequence).